Listed below are T cell receptor beta chains from one sample, sequenced in a study of T cells in Graves' hyperthyroidism and ophthalmopathy. Using its own MiXCR run on the multiplex PCR reads, TCRdb lists one record per CDR3 protein. The sample carries hundreds of thousands of distinct CDR3 sequences, more than 45% recorded once. Sequenced material: peripheral blood or thyroid tissue (not recorded which). The receptors stem from a woman in her late teens or twenties with Graves' hyperthyroidism. CDR3s include the opening cysteine and the closing phenylalanine or tryptophan. Fields, in order: J gene, D gene, clone size, V gene, CDR3 protein, CDR3 DNA. D genes are given only for firm matches. Expanded clones get a size class; other rows say once, few or many, or leave the size out.

J: TRBJ1-1
D: .
size: many
V: TRBV19
CDR3: CASSIKQGAPEAFF
DNA: TGTGCCAGTAGTATAAAACAGGGAGCGCCTGAAGCTTTCTTT

J: TRBJ2-7
D: TRBD2
size: .
V: TRBV9
CDR3: CASSVDLAGGPGDF
DNA: TGTGCCAGCAGCGTAGACCTAGCGGGAGGGCCTGGAGACTTC

J: TRBJ1-3
D: .
size: many
V: TRBV9
CDR3: CASSSERQRNTIYF
DNA: TGTGCCAGCAGCTCCGAGCGTCAGAGAAACACCATATATTTT

J: TRBJ1-2
D: .
size: .
V: TRBV24-1
CDR3: CATSSTGLGGTGYTF
DNA: TGTGCCACCAGTTCAACAGGCCTTGGCGGGACTGGCTACACCTTC

J: TRBJ2-7
D: TRBD2
size: few
V: TRBV5-1
CDR3: CASGAGGSYEQYF
DNA: TGCGCCAGCGGAGCGGGAGGTTCTTACGAGCAGTACTTC

J: TRBJ1-1
D: .
size: .
V: TRBV11-3
CDR3: CASSPDHNTEAFF
DNA: TGTGCCAGCAGCCCTGACCATAACACTGAAGCTTTCTTT

J: TRBJ1-5
D: .
size: few
V: TRBV12-3/TRBV12-4
CDR3: CASSLALTTEQPQHF
DNA: TGTGCCAGCAGTTTAGCGCTCACAACAGAGCAGCCCCAGCATTTT

J: TRBJ2-7
D: TRBD2
size: .
V: TRBV19
CDR3: CASRPPGRDSYGQYF
DNA: TGTGCCAGTAGGCCCCCGGGGAGGGACTCCTACGGGCAGTACTTC

J: TRBJ2-2
D: .
size: few
V: TRBV5-1
CDR3: CASSLNTGGTGELFF
DNA: TGCGCCAGCAGCTTGAATACAGGTGGTACCGGGGAGCTGTTTTTT

J: TRBJ2-7
D: .
size: .
V: TRBV7-9
CDR3: CASGDLSLYEQYF
DNA: TGTGCCAGCGGGGACTTATCCCTCTACGAGCAGTACTTC

J: TRBJ1-3
D: .
size: .
V: TRBV9
CDR3: CASSVDGTGNTIYF
DNA: TGTGCCAGCAGCGTAGACGGGACTGGAAACACCATATATTTT

J: TRBJ1-4
D: .
size: many
V: TRBV10-3
CDR3: CAIGEEQTNEKLFF
DNA: TGTGCCATCGGAGAGGAACAGACCAATGAAAAACTGTTTTTT

J: TRBJ2-7
D: TRBD2
size: many
V: TRBV24-1
CDR3: CATSDFSTSGNYEQYF
DNA: TGTGCCACCAGTGATTTTAGTACTAGCGGGAACTACGAGCAGTACTTC

J: TRBJ1-2
D: .
size: once
V: TRBV5-4
CDR3: CASSLAEVDYGYTF
DNA: TGTGCCAGCAGCTTGGCTGAAGTCGACTATGGCTACACCTTC

J: TRBJ1-4
D: .
size: .
V: TRBV24-1
CDR3: CATSEAGEKLFF
DNA: TGTGCCACCAGTGAGGCAGGCGAAAAACTGTTTTTT

J: TRBJ2-3
D: TRBD1
size: .
V: TRBV10-3
CDR3: CATAGQGEDTQYF
DNA: TGTGCCACCGCGGGACAGGGGGAGGATACGCAGTATTTT

J: TRBJ1-2
D: .
size: few
V: TRBV19
CDR3: CASRATGRWDYGYTF
DNA: TGTGCCAGTAGGGCCACCGGAAGGTGGGACTATGGCTACACCTTC

J: TRBJ1-5
D: .
size: .
V: TRBV20-1
CDR3: CSARSYRGNQPQHF
DNA: TGCAGTGCTAGATCTTACAGGGGCAATCAGCCCCAGCATTTT

J: TRBJ2-7
D: TRBD2
size: many
V: TRBV7-9
CDR3: CASSLSGSEEEQYF
DNA: TGTGCCAGCAGCCTTAGCGGGAGCGAGGAAGAGCAGTACTTC

J: TRBJ2-2
D: .
size: .
V: TRBV24-1
CDR3: CATSERSGENTGELFF
DNA: TGTGCCACCAGTGAGCGGTCTGGAGAGAACACCGGGGAGCTGTTTTTT